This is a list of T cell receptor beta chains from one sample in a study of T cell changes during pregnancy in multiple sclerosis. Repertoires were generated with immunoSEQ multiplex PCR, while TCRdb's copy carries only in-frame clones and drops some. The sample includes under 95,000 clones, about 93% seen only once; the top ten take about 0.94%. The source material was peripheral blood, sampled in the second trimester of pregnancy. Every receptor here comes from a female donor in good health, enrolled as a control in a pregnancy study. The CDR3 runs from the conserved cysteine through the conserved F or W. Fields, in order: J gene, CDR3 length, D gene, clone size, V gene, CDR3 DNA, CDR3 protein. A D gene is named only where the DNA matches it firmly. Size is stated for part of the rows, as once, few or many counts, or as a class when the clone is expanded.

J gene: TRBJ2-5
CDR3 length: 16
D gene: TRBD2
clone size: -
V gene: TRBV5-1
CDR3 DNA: TGCGCCAGCAGCTTAACTACTAAGCGGGATGGAGAGACCCAGTACTTC
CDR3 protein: CASSLTTKRDGETQYF

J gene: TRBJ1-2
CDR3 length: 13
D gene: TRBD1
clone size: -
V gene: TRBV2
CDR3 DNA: TGTGCCAGCCGGACAGGGGGCGACTATGGCTACACCTTC
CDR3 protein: CASRTGGDYGYTF

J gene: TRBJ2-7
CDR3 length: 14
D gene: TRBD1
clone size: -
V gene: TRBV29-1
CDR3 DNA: TGCAGCGTTGGACTGGGGACAGGGATAGCCCGGCAGTACTTC
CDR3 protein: CSVGLGTGIARQYF

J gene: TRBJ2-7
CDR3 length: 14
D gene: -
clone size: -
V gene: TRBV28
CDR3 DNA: TGTGCCAGCAGTTGGGGCTGGGTTTACGACGAGCAGTACTTC
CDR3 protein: CASSWGWVYDEQYF

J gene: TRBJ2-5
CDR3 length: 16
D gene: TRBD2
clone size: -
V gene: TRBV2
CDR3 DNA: TGTGCCAGCAGTGAACGGCTAGCGGGGCCCCAAGAGACCCAGTACTTC
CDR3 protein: CASSERLAGPQETQYF

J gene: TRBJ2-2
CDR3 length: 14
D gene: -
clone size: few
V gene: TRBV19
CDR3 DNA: TGTGCCAGTAGCGTGCGGGGGAACACCGGGGAGCTGTTTTTT
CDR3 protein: CASSVRGNTGELFF

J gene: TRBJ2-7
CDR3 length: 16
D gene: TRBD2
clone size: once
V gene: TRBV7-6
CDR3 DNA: TGTGCCAGCAGCTTGGACTTTACTAGCGGGAGGGACGAGCAGTACTTC
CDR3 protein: CASSLDFTSGRDEQYF

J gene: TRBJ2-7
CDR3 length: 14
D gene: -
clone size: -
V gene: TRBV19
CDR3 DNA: TGTGCCAGTAGTATTGGCGGGACTTCCTACGAGCAGTACTTC
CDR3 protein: CASSIGGTSYEQYF

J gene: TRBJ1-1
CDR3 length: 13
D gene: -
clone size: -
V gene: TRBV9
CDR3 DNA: TGTGCCAGCAGCGTAGCTCAGGGCGCTGAAGCTTTCTTT
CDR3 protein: CASSVAQGAEAFF

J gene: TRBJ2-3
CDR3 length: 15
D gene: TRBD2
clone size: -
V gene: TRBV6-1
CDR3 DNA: TGTGCCAGCAGTTTATTAGCGGGAGAGGTAGATACGCAGTATTTT
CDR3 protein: CASSLLAGEVDTQYF

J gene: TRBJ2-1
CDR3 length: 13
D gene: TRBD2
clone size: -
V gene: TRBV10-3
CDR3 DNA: TGTGCCATCAGCGAACTAGCGGGAGTAATTAAGTTCTTC
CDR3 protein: CAISELAGVIKFF

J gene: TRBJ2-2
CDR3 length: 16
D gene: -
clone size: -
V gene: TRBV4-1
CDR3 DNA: TGCGCCAGCAGCCAAGACCCCCCCCAAAACACCGGGGAGCTGTTTTTT
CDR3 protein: CASSQDPPQNTGELFF

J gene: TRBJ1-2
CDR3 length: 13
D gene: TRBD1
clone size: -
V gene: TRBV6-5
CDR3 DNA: TGTGCCAGCAGTACGACAGGGGTAGGAGGCTACACCTTC
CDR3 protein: CASSTTGVGGYTF

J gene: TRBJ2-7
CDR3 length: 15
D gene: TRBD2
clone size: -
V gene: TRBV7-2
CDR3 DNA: TGTGCCAGCAGCTTGGGACTAGCGGGAGATCGCGAGCAGTACTTC
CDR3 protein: CASSLGLAGDREQYF

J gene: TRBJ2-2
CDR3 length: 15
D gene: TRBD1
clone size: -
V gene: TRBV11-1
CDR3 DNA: TGTGCCAGCAGCTTAGAGGGGGCCTGGACCGGGGAGCTGTTTTTT
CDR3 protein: CASSLEGAWTGELFF

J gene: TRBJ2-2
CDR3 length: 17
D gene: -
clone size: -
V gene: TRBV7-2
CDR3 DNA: TGTGCCAGCAGCTTAGTCCCGGGAGAGGGATCGGGCGGGGAGCTGTTTTTT
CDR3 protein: CASSLVPGEGSGGELFF

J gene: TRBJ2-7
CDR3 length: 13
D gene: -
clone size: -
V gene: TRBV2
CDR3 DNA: TGTGCCAGCAGTGAGTGGCAGGGGTACGAGCAGTACTTC
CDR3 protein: CASSEWQGYEQYF

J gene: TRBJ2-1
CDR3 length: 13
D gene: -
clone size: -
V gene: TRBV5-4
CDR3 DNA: TGTGCCAGCAGCCCCATCTCCTACAATGAGCAGTTCTTC
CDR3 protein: CASSPISYNEQFF

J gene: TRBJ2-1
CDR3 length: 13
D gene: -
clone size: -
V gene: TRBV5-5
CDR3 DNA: TGTGCCAGCAATCCCTCAGTCTACAATGAGCAGTTCTTC
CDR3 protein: CASNPSVYNEQFF

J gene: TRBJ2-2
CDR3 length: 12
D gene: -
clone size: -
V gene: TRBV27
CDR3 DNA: TGTGCCAGCCGGAGGGCCCCCGGGGAGCTGTTTTTT
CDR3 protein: CASRRAPGELFF

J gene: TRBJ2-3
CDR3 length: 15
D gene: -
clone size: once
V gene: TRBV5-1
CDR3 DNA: TGCGCCAGCAGCTCCGTCGGGAGAATCACAGATACGCAGTATTTT
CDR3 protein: CASSSVGRITDTQYF

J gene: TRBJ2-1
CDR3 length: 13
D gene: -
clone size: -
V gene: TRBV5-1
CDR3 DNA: TGCGCCAGCAGCTTTATCGTTGACAATGAGCAGTTCTTC
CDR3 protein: CASSFIVDNEQFF

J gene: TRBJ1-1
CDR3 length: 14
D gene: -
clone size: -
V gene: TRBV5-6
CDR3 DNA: TGTGCCAGCCGCAGAAATTCCCTGAACACTGAAGCTTTCTTT
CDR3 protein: CASRRNSLNTEAFF

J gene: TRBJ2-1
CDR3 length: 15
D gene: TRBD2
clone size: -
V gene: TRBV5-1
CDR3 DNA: TGCGCCAGCAGCTTGGGGAGCGGGAGCATCCATGAGCAGTTCTTC
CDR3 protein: CASSLGSGSIHEQFF

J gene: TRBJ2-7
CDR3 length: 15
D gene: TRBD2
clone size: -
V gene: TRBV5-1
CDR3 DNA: TGCGCCAGCAGCGATAGCGGGCTCCGATCCTACGAGCAGTACTTC
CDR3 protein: CASSDSGLRSYEQYF

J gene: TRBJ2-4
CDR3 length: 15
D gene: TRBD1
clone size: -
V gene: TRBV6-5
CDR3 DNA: TGTGCCAGCAGAAGACAGGGGGCCGCCAAAAACATTCAGTACTTC
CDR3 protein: CASRRQGAAKNIQYF

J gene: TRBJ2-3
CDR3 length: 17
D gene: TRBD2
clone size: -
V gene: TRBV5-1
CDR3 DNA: TGCGCCAGCAGATCGGGACTACCCGAGACCTATACAGATACGCAGTATTTT
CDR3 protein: CASRSGLPETYTDTQYF

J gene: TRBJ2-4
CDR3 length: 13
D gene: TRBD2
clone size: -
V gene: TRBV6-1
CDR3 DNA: TGTGCCAGCGGGCGGGAGATGAGAAACATTCAGTACTTC
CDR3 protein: CASGREMRNIQYF

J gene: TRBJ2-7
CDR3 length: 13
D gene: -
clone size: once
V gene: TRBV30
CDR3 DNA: TGTGCCTGGAGTGTTTCAACTCGTGGCGAGCAGTACTTC
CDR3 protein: CAWSVSTRGEQYF

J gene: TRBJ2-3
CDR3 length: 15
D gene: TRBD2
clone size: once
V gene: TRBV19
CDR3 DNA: TGTGCCAGTAGTAGCGGGAGTCAGCGCACAGATACGCAGTATTTT
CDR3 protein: CASSSGSQRTDTQYF

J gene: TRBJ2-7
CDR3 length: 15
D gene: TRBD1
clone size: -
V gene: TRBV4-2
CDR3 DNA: TGTGCCAGCAGCGTCCGGGACAGGGGGCTCGACGAGCAGTACTTC
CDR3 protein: CASSVRDRGLDEQYF

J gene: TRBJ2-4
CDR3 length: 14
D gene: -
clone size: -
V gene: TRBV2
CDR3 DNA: TGTGCCAGCAGTGGCGGGACCGAGAAAAACATTCAGTACTTC
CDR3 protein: CASSGGTEKNIQYF

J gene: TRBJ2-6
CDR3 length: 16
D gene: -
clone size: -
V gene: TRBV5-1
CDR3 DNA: TGCGCCAGCAGCTTGGAAGGGGTCCCTGGGGCCAACGTCCTGACTTTC
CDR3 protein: CASSLEGVPGANVLTF